This entry lists 20 T cell receptor beta chains sequenced from one sample in a study of regulatory T cells in long-lasting Graves disease. With iRepertoire HTBI primers and Arm-PCR of CDR3 regions, TCR beta libraries were built. TCRdb reprocessed the multiplex PCR reads via MiXCR and lists one record per CDR3 protein. The repertoire holds 350,000 to 500,000 distinct CDR3 sequences, with about 21% as singletons. The time point denotes: persistent/refractory GD, antithyroid drugs over 5 years with positive TRAb. There was RNA extracted from PBMCs, and the TCR library was made from it. Sequencing used peripheral blood mononuclear cells (PBMCs), obtained when the disease was refractory, from a patient treated with antithyroid drugs. The receptor set was obtained from a female donor with Graves disease.

This clonotype appeared many times. This chain joins TRBV24-1 and TRBJ1-4; the D is unclear. The CDR3 totals 15 residues. Between the trimmed V and J ends, which lost 2 bases and 1 base, there was a span of 7 bases. Germline V gives CDR1 KGHDR, CDR2 SFDVKD. The CDR3 DNA reads TGTGCCACCAGTGATTCTAAGGGAACTAATGAAAAACTGTTTTTT. Its protein is CATSDSKGTNEKLFF.

The chain recombines TRBV4-1 with TRBJ2-2, with 14 nucleotides matching TRBD2. There are 18 residues in the CDR3. The junction had 8 bases not matched to a gene; V was cut back by 4 bases and J by 4 bases. Germline CDR1 and CDR2: MGHRA and YSYEKL. The CDR3: CASSPRAGLAGGTGELFF. CDR3 nucleotide sequence: TGCGCCAGCAGCCCAAGGGCCGGACTAGCGGGAGGCACCGGGGAGCTGTTTTTT.

J is TRBJ1-3 and V is TRBV25-1; the D gene is possibly TRBD1 (5 bases). From germline, CDR1 is MGHDK and CDR2 SYGVNS. The CDR3 runs to 15 residues. Trimming took 10 bases from V and 8 from J, leaving 24 bases between them. DNA of the CDR3: TGTGCCACTTCCCGGGACTCGACCCTGGCGGACACCATATATTTT. As protein: CATSRDSTLADTIYF. Full variable domain (rest looked up from reference TRBV25-1 and TRBJ1-3): EADIYQTPRYLVIGTGKKITLECSQTMGHDKMYWYQQDPGMELHLIHYSYGVNSTEKGDLSSESTVSRIRTEHFPLTLESARPSHTSQYLCATSRDSTLADTIYFGEGSWLTVV.

The chain joins TRBV7-9 to TRBJ2-3, with TRBD1 matching 8 bases. There are 16 residues in the CDR3. Looked up from germline, CDR1 is SEHNR and CDR2 is FQNEAQ (reference sequence). V trimming: 6 bases; J trimming: 3 bases; junction bases outside the gene matches: 11. The CDR3 DNA reads as TGTGCCAGCAGTCGACGGACAGGGACCAGTACAGATACGCAGTATTTT. Translating gives CASSRRTGTSTDTQYF. Drawing the rest from reference TRBV7-9 and TRBJ2-3, the complete variable domain is DTGVSQNPRHKITKRGQNVTFRCDPISEHNRLYWYRQTLGQGPEFLTYFQNEAQLEKSRLLSDRFSAERPKGSFSTLEIQRTEQGDSAMYLCASSRRTGTSTDTQYFGPGTRLTVL.

In the case of this clonotype: Being one base from a much bigger clone, this may be a read error. The chain carries TRBV4-1 and TRBJ1-2; weak D call: TRBD1 (6 bases). Looked up from germline, CDR1 is MGHRA and CDR2 is YSYEKL. CDR3 size: 14 residues. The CDR3: CANSQLYRDHGYTF. The CDR3 region has the DNA TGCGCCAACAGCCAGTTGTACAGGGACCATGGCTACACCTTC.

V is TRBV6-1 and J is TRBJ1-5; no reliable D call. The CDR3 sequence is 14 residues long. V lost 7 bases and J 2 bases, leaving 12 bases between the germline ends. CDR1 is MNHNS, CDR2 SASEGT, per germline. The CDR3 region is CASIRDNGNQPQHF. CDR3 nucleotides: TGTGCCAGCATTCGGGATAATGGCAATCAGCCCCAGCATTTT.

This clonotype was counted many times. The gene calls are TRBV24-1 and TRBJ2-5; 8 bases match TRBD1. V was clipped by 4 bases and J by 6 bases; unmatched bases: 9. Germline CDR1 KGHDR, CDR2 SFDVKD. The CDR3 has 15 residues. CDR3 in amino acids: CATSDPGQGGQTQYF. Here the CDR3 DNA reads TGTGCCACCAGTGACCCCGGACAGGGTGGGCAGACCCAGTACTTC.

On this clonotype itself: Given a much more abundant clone one base away, this may be a read error. The chain uses TRBV6-1 and TRBJ2-5, with no clear D. Trimming shortened V by 6 bases and J by 6 bases, and 11 bases separated the two germline ends. The germline gives CDR1 MNHNS, CDR2 SASEGT. CDR3 size: 12 residues. The CDR3 bases are TGTGCCAGCAGAGCAGCCGCGCAGACCCAGTACTTC. Amino acid sequence: CASRAAAQTQYF.

V usage is TRBV27 and J usage is TRBJ2-1, with 12 bases identical to TRBD2. V trimming: 5 bases; J trimming: 4 bases; junction bases outside the gene matches: 12. CDR1 is MNHEY, CDR2 SMNVEV, per germline (reference sequence). The CDR3 runs 18 residues. CDR3 region: CASSRRPPGTSGYNEQFF. CDR3 in DNA: TGTGCCAGCAGTCGTAGACCCCCCGGGACTAGCGGGTACAATGAGCAGTTCTTC.

This clonotype has a count of ten or more. This rearrangement joins TRBV6-1 to TRBJ2-7, with D possibly matching TRBD2 (5 bases). Germline V gives CDR1 MNHNS, CDR2 SASEGT. There are 12 residues in the CDR3. Trimming left V 7 bases short and J 2 bases short, with 9 bases between. Here the CDR3 reads CASTEVTYEQYF. In DNA form, the CDR3 reads TGTGCCAGCACGGAGGTCACCTACGAGCAGTACTTC.

This clonotype was found a few times. The chain links TRBV19 to TRBJ1-5; TRBD1 is a possible D gene (6 bases). Germline V gives CDR1 LNHDA, CDR2 SQIVND (reference sequence). Trimming removed 5 bases at V and 3 bases at J, with 8 bases between. This CDR3 has 13 amino acids. The CDR3 spells CASSGDTNQPQHF. CDR3 in DNA: TGTGCCAGTAGTGGGGACACCAATCAGCCCCAGCATTTT.

This clonotype appeared a single time. A far larger clone is one base from this, pointing to a likely read error. V and J are TRBV7-9 and TRBJ2-7; 11 bases line up with TRBD2. In germline, CDR1 is SEHNR, CDR2 FQNEAQ (reference sequence). This CDR3 is 16 amino acids long. CDR3 loop: CASSVAGGPISYGQYF. The CDR3 DNA follows: TGTGCCAGCAGTGTAGCGGGAGGGCCCATCTCCTACGGGCAGTACTTC.

This clonotype was seen more than once but under ten times. J is TRBJ2-1 and V is TRBV28; 7 positions match TRBD2. The CDR3 extends over 16 amino acids. From germline, CDR1 is MDHEN and CDR2 SYDVKM. Trimming removed 3 bases from V and 4 bases from J; junction bases left unmatched: 9. Here the CDR3 reads CASSFYGSGSYNEQFF. CDR3 DNA sequence: TGTGCCAGCAGTTTCTATGGTAGCGGGTCTTACAATGAGCAGTTCTTC.

This clonotype was found once. The chain joins TRBV4-1 to TRBJ1-5; 7 bases align to TRBD1. The CDR3 is 16 amino acids. Losses at the gene ends were 1 base for V and 6 bases for J; bases not matched to a gene: 9. Germline V CDR1 and CDR2: MGHRA, YSYEKL. CDR3 in amino acids: CASSQVVRDSGQPQHF. As DNA, the CDR3 is TGCGCCAGCAGCCAAGTTGTTCGGGACAGTGGTCAGCCCCAGCATTTT.

A word on this clonotype: The junction and the germline gene differ at one end; a read error may be behind it. The chain couples TRBV4-1 to TRBJ2-5, with TRBD2 matching over 10 bases. This CDR3 has 15 residues. Germline assignment: CDR1 MGHRA and CDR2 YSYEKL. CDR3 protein: CASSQGALAGEAQYF. The CDR3 DNA sequence: TGCGCCAGCAGCCAAGGAGCCCTAGCGGGAGAGGCCCAGTACTTC.

This clonotype was counted many times. The chain is built from TRBV29-1 and TRBJ1-1; D is uncertain. Germline V gene lookup returns CDR1 SQVTM and CDR2 ANQGSEA. The CDR3 contains 13 residues. V was clipped by 8 bases and J by 1 base, with 14 bases between them. The CDR3 DNA follows: TGCAGCCTAATGGTACATCCGAACACTGAAGCTTTCTTT. Translated: CSLMVHPNTEAFF. Variable domain in full (rest from reference TRBV29-1 and TRBJ1-1): SAVISQKPSRDICQRGTSLTIQCQVDSQVTMMFWYRQQPGQSLTLIATANQGSEATYESGFVIDKFPISRPNLTFSTLTVSNMSPEDSSIYLCSLMVHPNTEAFFGQGTRLTVV.

The V and J genes are TRBV29-1 and TRBJ2-1; tentative D call: TRBD1 (6 bases). V was pared by 7 bases and J by 0 bases, with 10 bases between. The CDR3 extends over 13 amino acids. CDR1 and CDR2 from the germline V gene are SQVTM and ANQGSEA. CDR3 nucleotides: TGCAGCGGATGGACAGCCTCCTACAATGAGCAGTTCTTC. Its protein is CSGWTASYNEQFF.

This clonotype was picked up many times. CDR3 sequence reads: CSAARDFSYEQYF. CDR3 nucleotides: TGCAGTGCCGCCCGGGACTTCTCCTACGAGCAGTACTTC. The chain joins TRBV20-1 to TRBJ2-7, with D possibly being TRBD2 (6 bases). The CDR3 sequence is 13 residues long. The V and J ends lost 6 bases and 0 bases respectively, with 12 bases between them. CDR1 and CDR2 from the germline V gene are DFQATT and SNEGSKA (reference sequence).

This clonotype was counted only a few times. The rearrangement uses TRBV7-2 and TRBJ2-3; D ambiguous. CDR3 length: 15 amino acids. Germline V CDR1 and CDR2: SGHTA, FQGNSA. V shed 3 bases and J shed 5 bases, with 15 bases lying between them. The CDR3 spells CASSFDSLSGDTQYF. The CDR3 coding sequence is TGTGCCAGCAGCTTTGATAGCTTGTCTGGAGATACGCAGTATTTT.

There are a few counts of this clonotype. The chain combines TRBV5-1 with TRBJ1-1, with 12 bases that match TRBD1. Germline assignment: CDR1 SGHRS and CDR2 YFSETQ. Trimming at V came to 4 bases and at J to 1 base, leaving 8 bases not matched to a gene. The CDR3 has 17 amino acids. The CDR3 is CASSLGGQGAGNTEAFF. The DNA for the CDR3 is TGCGCCAGCAGCCTTGGGGGACAGGGGGCAGGGAACACTGAAGCTTTCTTT.